Here is one T cell receptor beta chain with its context. What it binds is not known. PCR used 60 Vbeta primers and 13 Jbeta primers. Original analysis: Later reanalysis found 80 million or so unique TCR beta chains, around 10 million of them shared. Generated by immunoSEQ multiplex PCR, the TCRdb table keeps only in-frame clones and is missing some. That table supplies the V and J calls and clone size; D and trimming were determined from the DNA. The sample includes approximately 220,000 clones, 76% seen only once; the top ten take 0.63%. The CDR3 contains 15 residues. V dropped 3 bases and J dropped 5 bases, with 13 bases sitting between them. CDR1 KGHSH and CDR2 LQKENI come from the germline V gene. This sample is part of a study of cytomegalovirus exposure and HLA in healthy donors. The study, taken as a whole, reports: In a later analysis, donors in an Asian-associated ancestry cluster reportedly had fewer N-insertions in productive TCRs than the cohort mean.

This receptor was identified in a man younger than 35 in good health and CMV-seronegative. Sequenced: PBMCs. V is TRBV18 and J is TRBJ1-4; D may be TRBD1 (6 bases). CDR3 in DNA: TGTGCCAGCTCACCGAAGCTACAGGGCAATGAAAAACTGTTTTTT. As protein: CASSPKLQGNEKLFF.